The clone carrying this T cell receptor (beta chain) showed up many times. Its antigen is still unknown. The data stem from a study of T-cell reconstitution after alpha-beta-depleted transplantation in children. Study-level points and caveats: Surviving recipient T cells and thymic progenitors produced the high day-60 TCRbeta diversity seen in some patients. Several hundred rapidly expanded clones from non-depleted graft cells reportedly supplied alpha-beta T cells about two months post-transplant. Counts and diversity of T cells one year after transplant came mostly from newly produced T cells.

TCRbeta library preparation incorporated unique molecular identifiers. TCRdb processed the PCR reads anew with MiXCR; each CDR3 protein has one entry. The sample holds about 240,000 distinct CDR3 sequences, about 23% seen once. The sequence was obtained from a girl aged 2 to 10 with Fanconi anemia, due to receive a stem cell transplant. This sample comprised PBMCs, obtained before TCRalphabeta/CD19-depleted stem cell transplant.

The CDR3 DNA sequence: TGTGCCAGCAGCAAAGCTGCGGGGGCAATCGGGGAGCTGTTTTTT. Translation: CASSKAAGAIGELFF. J is TRBJ2-2 and V is TRBV21-1; the table's D call, TRBD1, has no DNA check behind it. TRBV21-1 is labeled a pseudogene. The CDR3 consists of 15 residues.